The entry that follows covers one T cell receptor beta chain sequence. The antigen is unknown. These data come from a study of cytomegalovirus exposure and HLA in healthy donors. Notes on the study in general: In an earlier analysis, productive rearrangement rates for most beta V segments clustered near 87% or 30%. V- and J-gene trimming of TCR beta was linked (in a later analysis) to a missense DCLRE1C variant. Presence/absence analyses treated sequencing depth as roughly uniform across donors.

The PCR had 60 Vbeta and 13 Jbeta primers. Sequencing was performed with immunoSEQ multiplex PCR; in TCRdb, only in-frame clones are kept and a portion is missing. In the table there are 150,000 to 200,000 clones, 70% to 90% of which are singletons. The specimen sequenced was PBMCs. This TCR was sampled from a man younger than 35 in good health and CMV-seropositive.

The CDR3 region is CATSTEAGTDTQYF. DNA of the CDR3: TGTGCCACCAGCACCGAGGCGGGGACAGATACGCAGTATTTT. This chain uses TRBV15 with TRBJ2-3, with a tentative D call TRBD2 (6 bases). The CDR3 is 14 amino acids. Germline V gene lookup returns CDR1 LNHNV and CDR2 YYDKDF (reference sequence). V was cut by 4 bases and J by 3 bases, with 11 bases left in between.